The source of this T cell receptor beta chain is a study of T cells in Graves' hyperthyroidism and ophthalmopathy. Across the whole study: Peripheral blood was acquired at first diagnosis, ahead of any therapy whatsoever. Study findings and constraints: A 13 V-J model separated ophthalmopathy from stable hyperthyroidism. Most clonotypes that expanded in the thyroid above 0.001 also showed up in blood.

The V gene's germline CDR1 is SNHLY and CDR2 FYNNEI. The CDR3 length is 13 residues. The ends were cut back, 2 bases at V and 1 base at J, with 6 bases in the middle. This clonotype was observed at least ten times. What it recognizes is unknown. Regions amplified from RNA transcripts were the TCR beta CDR3 regions. First-round RT-PCR with HTBI primers amplified the TCR CDR3 region. TCRdb reprocessed the multiplex PCR reads with MiXCR, giving one entry per CDR3 protein. The profile shows some 570,000 distinct CDR3 sequences, 12% to 15% of them singletons. The rearrangement links TRBV2 to TRBJ2-7, with a weak D call TRBD1 (5 bases). The sequence was collected from a young woman with Graves' ophthalmopathy. The material sequenced was blood. DNA for the CDR3: TGTGCCAGCAGTGAAACAGGATCCTACGAGCAGTACTTC. Translating gives CASSETGSYEQYF.